Below, one T cell receptor (beta chain) is given with its context. V lost 7 bases and J lost 10, with 10 bases in between. The CDR3 is made up of 10 amino acids. The repertoire was sequenced with immunoSEQ multiplex PCR; TCRdb's copy has only in-frame clones and lacks some. The sample has roughly 150,000 clones, roughly 90% seen once. This entry belongs to a study of blood T cell repertoires in COVID-19. Study at large: Some COVID-19 samples were acute and others convalescent; all came from the United States, Italy and Spain. T cells, B-cell-depleted T cells, or PBMCs supplied cDNA or gDNA.

Input material: peripheral blood. The sequence came from a man in his sixties with acute or convalescent COVID-19. The chain joins TRBV12-3 or TRBV12-4 to TRBJ1-1; a weak D match, TRBD1 (5 bases). The CDR3 sequence: CASTQGIAFF. CDR3 sequence (DNA): TGTGCCAGCACCCAGGGTATAGCTTTCTTT.